This entry concerns a single T cell receptor (beta chain). The data are from a study of neoadjuvant anti-PD-1 for oral cavity cancer. Looked up from germline, CDR1 is SEHNR and CDR2 is FQNEAQ (reference sequence). The CDR3 length is 13 residues. Blood cells were analyzed directly, without culture or expansion. PBMC libraries mostly used about 450 ng of input genomic DNA, with six replicates per sample. TCRdb's table, derived via immunoSEQ multiplex PCR, lists solely in-frame clones and lacks some. The sample carries approximately 15,000 clones, approximately 70% recorded once. This TCR was recovered from a person aged 35-80 years with oral cavity squamous cell carcinoma. The sequencing here drew on PBMCs, taken before nivolumab (anti-PD-1) treatment. The chain carries TRBV7-9 and TRBJ2-2; 9 bases fit TRBD1. Here the CDR3 DNA reads TGTGGAGCGGGGACAGGGTACACCGGGGAGCTGTTTTTT. This codes for CGAGTGYTGELFF.